These 19 T cell receptor beta chains were sequenced from one sample in a study of T cells after yellow fever vaccination. TCRdb called the 5' RACE reads again in MiXCR, with one record for every CDR3 protein. The sample lists about 75,000 distinct CDR3 sequences, under 9.5% occurring once. The sequencing used CD8+ T cells sorted from PBMCs, collected about 10 days after the first yellow fever vaccination. These receptors originate from a man between 18 and 29 years old who received the YFV17D yellow fever vaccine.

The table lists this clonotype with many counts. This chain links TRBV13 with TRBJ2-1, with a weak D call TRBD2 (6 bases). The V end was cut by 7 bases, the J end by 7 bases, with 17 bases between. In germline, CDR1 is PRHDT, CDR2 FYEKMQ (reference sequence). The CDR3 runs to 14 residues. CDR3 DNA: TGTGCCAGCAAGCTCCTAGAAGGAGGGAATGAGCAGTTCTTC. This translates into CASKLLEGGNEQFF.

This clonotype has a count of ten or more. This rearrangement joins TRBV11-1 to TRBJ2-2; TRBD2 matches at 9 bases. CDR3 length: 16 residues. Germline V lookup: CDR1 SGHAT, CDR2 FQDESV (reference sequence). The trim removed 1 base at V and 4 bases at J, leaving 4 bases unmatched. The CDR3 DNA follows: TGTGCCAGCAGCTTAGTGGCTAGCGGGGCCACCGGGGAGCTGTTTTTT. Its protein product is CASSLVASGATGELFF.

This clonotype has just a few counts. The chain combines TRBV12-3 or TRBV12-4 with TRBJ2-1; 7 bases are shared with TRBD2. The CDR3 extends over 15 amino acids. V shed 3 bases, J shed 4 bases, and the junction held 6 bases outside the gene matches. The CDR3 bases are TGTGCCAGCAGTTTTGCGGGAGTCGGGTACAATGAGCAGTTCTTC. Translating it yields CASSFAGVGYNEQFF.

A word on this clonotype: Just one base apart from a much larger clone, this may be a read error. The rearrangement uses TRBV4-1 and TRBJ2-1; D call uncertain. Germline CDR1 MGHRA, CDR2 YSYEKL. Trimming removed 1 base from V and 2 bases from J, with 9 bases in between. There are 15 residues in the CDR3. CDR3 coding DNA: TGCGCCAGCAGCCAAGGGCCCCTCCCCTACAATGAGCAGTTCTTC. Amino acid sequence: CASSQGPLPYNEQFF.

V is TRBV25-1 and J is TRBJ2-2, with D maybe TRBD1 (6 bases). Germline V gene lookup returns CDR1 MGHDK and CDR2 SYGVNS. V was clipped by 2 bases and J by 7 bases, with 8 bases between them. The CDR3 sequence is 13 residues long. CDR3 sequence reads: CASSEATGGELFF. The CDR3 coding sequence is TGTGCCAGCAGTGAAGCGACAGGCGGGGAGCTGTTTTTT.

The table lists this clonotype with a few counts. This chain links TRBV5-4 with TRBJ2-2; D call uncertain. Looked up from germline, CDR1 is SGHNT and CDR2 is YYREEE (reference sequence). The CDR3 totals 12 residues. The germline V and J ends were trimmed by 4 bases and 1 base, with 2 bases remaining between them. CDR3 in DNA: TGTGCCAGCAGCATGAACACCGGGGAGCTGTTTTTT. Its translation is CASSMNTGELFF.

This clonotype has just a few counts. CDR3 sequence reads: CASSQDRGRSEVGKLFF. CDR3 bases: TGCGCCAGCAGCCAAGACAGGGGGAGGTCAGAGGTCGGAAAACTGTTTTTT. The chain uses TRBV4-1 and TRBJ1-4; 7 positions agree with TRBD1. V gave up 0 bases and J gave up 10 bases; unmatched junction bases: 14. Germline CDR1 MGHRA, CDR2 YSYEKL. The CDR3 is made up of 17 amino acids.

This clonotype occurred many times. V is TRBV14 and J is TRBJ2-5; D not resolved. The V and J ends lost 1 base and 6 bases respectively, with 21 bases between them. Germline values: CDR1 SGHDN, CDR2 FVKESK. The CDR3 has 17 residues. In DNA, the CDR3 is TGTGCCAGCAGCCAAGTCACTCCAGGCCAACCCTCGAAGACCCAGTACTTC. As protein: CASSQVTPGQPSKTQYF.

This clonotype has at least ten counts. This chain links TRBV20-1 with TRBJ2-1, with D maybe TRBD2 (6 bases). The CDR3 covers 14 residues. The germline V gene encodes CDR1 DFQATT and CDR2 SNEGSKA (reference sequence). V was cut by 3 bases and J by 3 bases, with 12 bases left in between. CDR3 sequence: CSASPLAYYNEQFF. The CDR3 bases are TGCAGTGCTAGTCCGCTAGCGTACTACAATGAGCAGTTCTTC.

Turning to this clonotype: A much larger clone differs from this one at a single base, so this may be a read error. V gene TRBV6-2 or TRBV6-3 combines with J gene TRBJ2-3; D is possibly TRBD2 (7 bases). Germline V lookup: CDR1 MNHEY, CDR2 SVGEGT. This CDR3 comprises 15 residues. V was pared by 6 bases and J by 4 bases, with 17 bases between. CDR3 in amino acids: CASSFRGARSDTQYF. The CDR3 DNA sequence: TGTGCCAGCAGCTTTCGGGGGGCCCGCTCAGATACGCAGTATTTT.

This clonotype was counted at least ten times. CDR3 residues: CASSFGQGAATGELFF. The DNA for the CDR3 is TGTGCCAGCAGCTTCGGACAGGGGGCCGCCACCGGGGAGCTGTTTTTT. V and J are TRBV5-5 and TRBJ2-2; 11 nucleotides match TRBD1. CDR1 SGHKS and CDR2 YYEKEE come from the germline V gene (reference sequence). V gave up 2 bases and J gave up 4 bases; unmatched junction bases: 4. The CDR3 contains 16 residues.

As DNA, the CDR3 is TGTGCCAGCAGCCGCTCAGGCGGACAAGAGACCCAGTACTTC. This gives the protein CASSRSGGQETQYF. The chain links TRBV7-9 to TRBJ2-5; D unresolved. V was cut by 5 bases and J by 2 bases, with 12 bases left in between. This CDR3 comprises 14 residues. The germline V gene has CDR1 SEHNR and CDR2 FQNEAQ (reference sequence).

This clonotype has ten or more counts. The chain couples TRBV11-2 to TRBJ2-4; TRBD1 might be the D (5 bases). The CDR3 is made up of 14 amino acids. CDR1 is SGHAT and CDR2 is FQNNGV in the germline V gene. With 5 bases removed from V and 3 bases from J, the gap between germline ends came to 11 bases. The CDR3 coding sequence is TGTGCCAGCAGCCGGACAAGGGGCAAAAACATTCAGTACTTC. It yields the protein CASSRTRGKNIQYF.

The chain carries TRBV4-1 and TRBJ2-3; tentative D call: TRBD1 (5 bases). Trimming took 5 bases from V and 1 from J, leaving 19 bases between them. This CDR3 is built from 17 residues. Germline V gives CDR1 MGHRA, CDR2 YSYEKL. CDR3 region: CASSIRSQGIGTDTQYF. DNA of the CDR3: TGCGCCAGCAGCATCAGAAGTCAGGGTATAGGCACAGATACGCAGTATTTT.

The chain recombines TRBV4-2 with TRBJ1-3, with D perhaps TRBD1 (5 bases). CDR3 length: 17 residues. The germline V gene has CDR1 LGHNA and CDR2 YNFKEQ. V was clipped by 4 bases and J by 3 bases, with 19 bases between them. The CDR3 is CASSPGRRQENGNTIYF. Here the CDR3 DNA reads TGTGCCAGCAGCCCGGGGCGACGGCAGGAAAATGGAAACACCATATATTTT.

J is TRBJ2-2 and V is TRBV7-6; perhaps TRBD1 as D (6 bases). The ends were cut back, 6 bases at V and 4 bases at J, with 6 bases in the middle. CDR3 size: 12 residues. Germline lookup yields CDR1 SGHVS and CDR2 FNYEAQ. The CDR3: CASRGATGELFF. The CDR3 bases are TGTGCCAGCAGGGGGGCCACCGGGGAGCTGTTTTTT.

This clonotype was seen repeatedly, ten times or more. J is TRBJ2-1 and V is TRBV5-1; tentatively, D is TRBD2 (7 bases). The germline V gene encodes CDR1 SGHRS and CDR2 YFSETQ. The CDR3 contains 15 residues. The V end lost 0 bases, the J end lost 8 bases, and 15 bases lay between the germline ends. CDR3 sequence reads: CASSLDGGLSHEQFF. The CDR3 DNA follows: TGCGCCAGCAGCTTGGACGGGGGGCTTAGCCATGAGCAGTTCTTC.

The CDR3 DNA sequence: TGTGCCTGGAGTGTACCCGCGACAGGGGGAACTGAAGCTTTCTTT. Translation gives CAWSVPATGGTEAFF. V and J are TRBV30 and TRBJ1-1, with 9 bases fitting TRBD1. The germline gives CDR1 GTSNPN, CDR2 SVGIG (reference sequence). The CDR3 extends over 15 amino acids. V shed 0 bases, J shed 5 bases, and the junction held 7 bases outside the gene matches.

V usage is TRBV12-3 or TRBV12-4 and J usage is TRBJ2-2, with D possibly matching TRBD2 (5 bases). The V and J ends lost 3 bases and 5 bases respectively, with 13 bases between them. The CDR3 is made up of 15 amino acids. DNA of the CDR3: TGTGCCAGCAGTTTGTTGTTCAGCGGAACCGGGGAGCTGTTTTTT. Its translation: CASSLLFSGTGELFF.